A selection of T cell receptor beta chains follows, all from one sample in a study of shared clonotypes between healthy human individuals. Sequenced by immunoSEQ multiplex PCR; TCRdb stores in-frame clones only, minus some. Here the sample spans approximately 650,000 clones, 95% to 96% being singletons. The source material was naive CD8+ T cells sorted from blood. The receptors stem from a woman in her thirties in good health. Both conserved end residues are part of each CDR3. Fields, in order: V gene, J gene, D gene, clone size, CDR3 DNA, CDR3 protein. The D gene is left open where the match is weak. Not every row has a clone size; where given, it reads once, few, many or a size class.

TRBV13	TRBJ2-5	.	.	TGTGCCAGCAGCTTAGGCGGGGAAGAGACCCAGTACTTC	CASSLGGEETQYF
TRBV7-6	TRBJ2-7	.	.	TGTGCCAGCAGCTCTCAGGGATACTCCTACGAGCAGTACTTC	CASSSQGYSYEQYF
TRBV10-1	TRBJ2-3	TRBD2	.	TGCGCCAGCAGTGCAACTAGCGATCCGCAGTATTTT	CASSATSDPQYF
TRBV27	TRBJ2-1	.	.	TGTGCCAGCAGTTTACTGGCATTCAGCTCCTACAATGAGCAGTTCTTC	CASSLLAFSSYNEQFF
TRBV5-4	TRBJ2-7	.	few	TGTGCCAGCAGCTTGGAGTCCTACGAGCAGTACTTC	CASSLESYEQYF
TRBV28	TRBJ2-6	.	.	TGTGCCAGCAGTTTAACTAGAGGTGGGGCCAACGTCCTGACTTTC	CASSLTRGGANVLTF
TRBV9	TRBJ2-1	.	.	TGTGCCAGCAGCGTAGGAGGCAGGGCTAACAATGAGCAGTTCTTC	CASSVGGRANNEQFF
TRBV19	TRBJ2-5	.	.	TGTGCCAGTAGTAGAGGAGCAGGGGGAGGAGAGACCCAGTACTTC	CASSRGAGGGETQYF
TRBV4-1	TRBJ1-4	.	.	TGCGCCAGCAGCCAAGATCCCCTTAATGAAAAACTGTTTTTT	CASSQDPLNEKLFF
TRBV13	TRBJ1-1	.	.	TGTGCCAGCAGCTTATCGAAGGGTAGAACTGAAGCTTTCTTT	CASSLSKGRTEAFF
TRBV5-6	TRBJ2-1	.	.	TGTGCCAGCAAGGAGACTACCTACAATGAGCAGTTCTTC	CASKETTYNEQFF
TRBV28	TRBJ2-7	.	.	TGTGCCAGCAGTTTATATGGGGCGCGTGATTACGAGCAGTACTTC	CASSLYGARDYEQYF
TRBV19	TRBJ2-1	TRBD2	.	TGTGCCAGTAGCACCACCATGGGACTAGCGGGAAGGACTCCCCTTTACAATGAGCAGTTCTTC	CASSTTMGLAGRTPLYNEQFF
TRBV13	TRBJ1-1	.	.	TGTGCCAGCAGCTTAGGGGGCGGGATGAACACTGAAGCTTTCTTT	CASSLGGGMNTEAFF
TRBV9	TRBJ2-7	.	.	TGTGCCAGCAGCCCGGGCGTGTCCTACGAGCAGTACTTC	CASSPGVSYEQYF
TRBV5-4	TRBJ2-1	.	.	TGTGCCAGCAGCTCCCCGGGGCGGGGTCCCCCCAATGAGCAGTTCTTC	CASSSPGRGPPNEQFF
TRBV6-1	TRBJ2-7	TRBD2	.	TGTGCCAGCAGTGAAATGGGGGGGAGCACCAGCGAGCAGTACTTC	CASSEMGGSTSEQYF
TRBV4-1	TRBJ2-7	TRBD2	.	TGCGCCAGCAGCCATTGGACTAGCGGAATATTATACGAGCAGTACTTC	CASSHWTSGILYEQYF
TRBV7-9	TRBJ2-7	TRBD2	.	TGTGCCAGCAGCTTAGTTACTAGCGGGATCCCAAACTACGAGCAGTACTTC	CASSLVTSGIPNYEQYF
TRBV19	TRBJ1-2	.	few	TGTGCCAGTAGTTCCGTAGACAGGATCTATGGCTACACCTTC	CASSSVDRIYGYTF
TRBV27	TRBJ2-1	.	.	TGTGCCAGCAGTCCGCTCCCCTCAACTAGTGATGAGCAGTTCTTC	CASSPLPSTSDEQFF
TRBV5-6	TRBJ2-6	.	once	TGTGCCAGCAGCCTCGGGACCGCTGGGGCCAACGTCCTGACTTTC	CASSLGTAGANVLTF
TRBV27	TRBJ2-7	.	.	TGTGCCAGCAGTCCTCGGGACGGGATCTCCTACGAGCAGTACTTC	CASSPRDGISYEQYF
TRBV6-5	TRBJ1-1	.	.	TGTGCCAGCAGTTACGAACAGGAAGATGAAGCTTTCTTT	CASSYEQEDEAFF
TRBV10-3	TRBJ1-1	.	.	TGTGCCATCGGGGAGGGCTTGAACACTGAAGCTTTCTTT	CAIGEGLNTEAFF
TRBV15	TRBJ2-7	TRBD1	.	TGTGCCACCAGCAGAGAGACAGGGGGGCACGAGCAGTACTTC	CATSRETGGHEQYF
TRBV5-1	TRBJ2-7	TRBD1	.	TGCGCCAGCAGCCAGGGACAGGGGATTCCCTACGAGCAGTACTTC	CASSQGQGIPYEQYF
TRBV19	TRBJ2-7	TRBD2	.	TGTGCCAGTAGTCCCCCTCGCGGGAGCCTCGCCGAGCAGTACTTC	CASSPPRGSLAEQYF
TRBV6-5	TRBJ1-4	.	.	TGTGCCAGCAGCCCAACGGGGGGGGAAACTGAAAAACTGTTTTTT	CASSPTGGETEKLFF
TRBV5-4	TRBJ2-5	TRBD2	.	TGTGCCAGCAGCTTAAGTTCCGGGGGGGAATCGGGAGAGACCCAGTACTTC	CASSLSSGGESGETQYF
TRBV28	TRBJ2-5	.	.	TGTGCCAGCCACAGTCGCCTAAGGGGGGAGACCCAGTACTTC	CASHSRLRGETQYF
TRBV6-6	TRBJ1-1	.	.	TGTGCCAGCAGTTACAGGGGGGGTGCTAACACTGAAGCTTTCTTT	CASSYRGGANTEAFF
TRBV2	TRBJ2-7	TRBD2	.	TGTGCCAGCAGTGGGGTCGGGAGGTCCCCAGACTACGAGCAGTACTTC	CASSGVGRSPDYEQYF
TRBV6-5	TRBJ1-3	TRBD1	.	TGTGCCAGCAGCACAGGGGCTGGGGACACCATATATTTT	CASSTGAGDTIYF
TRBV28	TRBJ2-7	TRBD1	.	TGTGCCAGCAGGCGACAGGGGAAATGGAACGAGCAGTACTTC	CASRRQGKWNEQYF
TRBV5-8	TRBJ2-5	TRBD1	.	TGTGCCAGCAGCGGACGACAGGGAGAAGAGACCCAGTACTTC	CASSGRQGEETQYF
TRBV2	TRBJ2-7	.	.	TGTGCCAGCAGGGGAACAGGGTCTGATTCCTACGAGCAGTACTTC	CASRGTGSDSYEQYF
TRBV5-4	TRBJ2-1	.	.	TGTGCCAGCAGCACGGCCCATGAGCAGTTCTTC	CASSTAHEQFF
TRBV27	TRBJ2-5	TRBD1	.	TGTGCCAGCAGTCTCCAGGGGGCGTTGGAGACCCAGTACTTC	CASSLQGALETQYF
TRBV27	TRBJ1-1	.	.	TGTGCCAGCAGTTTAGTGCGGGACGGAAAAAGGGAAGCTTTCTTT	CASSLVRDGKREAFF
TRBV19	TRBJ2-7	.	.	TGTGCCAGTAGTATTCATGGGAGGAACGAGCAGTACTTC	CASSIHGRNEQYF
TRBV7-9	TRBJ1-5	TRBD1	.	TGTGCCAGCAGCCAGGGGGCAAATCAGCCCCAGCATTTT	CASSQGANQPQHF
TRBV27	TRBJ2-1	TRBD2	.	TGTGCCAGCAGTTTAAGACTAGCGACTACTATCAATGGGCAGTTCTTC	CASSLRLATTINGQFF
TRBV28	TRBJ1-2	TRBD1	.	TGTGCCAGCAGGTCGCGACAGGGCTCGGTGGGCTACACCTTC	CASRSRQGSVGYTF
TRBV7-9	TRBJ2-1	TRBD2	.	TGTGCCAGCAGCTCGGGACTAGCGGGAGTCTTTAATGAGCAGTTCTTC	CASSSGLAGVFNEQFF
TRBV5-4	TRBJ1-1	TRBD1	.	TGTGCCAGCAGCACGGGACAGGGAAGGAGCACTGAAGCTTTCTTT	CASSTGQGRSTEAFF
TRBV9	TRBJ2-7	TRBD2	.	TGTGCCAGCAGCGTCCTAGCGGGAGGAGGGGCTACAGAGCAGTACTTC	CASSVLAGGGATEQYF
TRBV7-8	TRBJ2-3	.	.	TGTGCCAGCAGTTCTTGGGACACCCCTGGAGGCACAGATACGCAGTATTTT	CASSSWDTPGGTDTQYF
TRBV5-5	TRBJ2-7	.	.	TGTGCCAGCAGCTTGGAGGCTGATTACGAGCAGTACTTC	CASSLEADYEQYF